The 26 T cell receptor beta chains reported below all come from one sample, sequenced in a study of blood T cell repertoires in COVID-19. The data were produced by immunoSEQ multiplex PCR, yet TCRdb's version contains in-frame clones alone and is incomplete. This sample has about 130,000 clones, with about four fifths found just once. Specimen: peripheral blood. These receptors were obtained from a woman of 80 years or more with acute or convalescent COVID-19.

The rearrangement links TRBV13 to TRBJ1-2, with D unresolved. Between the trimmed V and J ends, which lost 3 bases and 5 bases, there was a span of 4 bases. The CDR3 contains 11 residues. Per germline, CDR1 PRHDT and CDR2 FYEKMQ (reference sequence). This CDR3 is CASSFQYGYTF. CDR3 DNA sequence: TGTGCCAGCAGCTTCCAGTATGGCTACACCTTC.

J is TRBJ2-7 and V is TRBV5-1; D remains ambiguous. The CDR3 covers 13 residues. V shed 4 bases and J shed 6 bases, with 14 bases lying between them. Germline V lookup: CDR1 SGHRS, CDR2 YFSETQ. In DNA form, the CDR3 reads TGCGCCAGCAGCCCCCCCGTGGAGACCGAGCAGTACTTC. This codes for CASSPPVETEQYF.

The chain links TRBV15 to TRBJ2-5; TRBD1 matches at 9 bases. This CDR3 region has 15 residues. The V gene's germline CDR1 is LNHNV and CDR2 YYDKDF (reference sequence). V was pared by 2 bases and J by 4 bases, with 5 bases of the junction left unmatched. For the CDR3, the DNA is TGTGCCACCAGCAGACTTTACAGGGGGCCAGAGACCCAGTACTTC. Protein: CATSRLYRGPETQYF.

This rearrangement joins TRBV5-4 to TRBJ2-7; 12 positions agree with TRBD1. Germline V CDR1 and CDR2: SGHNT, YYREEE (reference sequence). Losses at the gene ends were 3 bases for V and 2 bases for J; bases not matched to a gene: 6. There are 16 residues in the CDR3. CDR3 nucleotide sequence: TGTGCCAGCAGCTGGGGGCGGGACAGGGGGCCCTACGAGCAGTACTTC. Protein: CASSWGRDRGPYEQYF.

The rearrangement uses TRBV30 and TRBJ1-5, with D maybe TRBD1 (6 bases). V was pared by 4 bases and J by 7 bases, with 14 bases between. From germline, CDR1 is GTSNPN and CDR2 SVGIG (reference sequence). This CDR3 is built from 13 residues. The CDR3 coding sequence is TGTGCCTGGACTTCAGGGGAATACCAGCCCCAGCATTTT. Its protein is CAWTSGEYQPQHF.

The chain has TRBV6-4 and TRBJ1-4; 12 bases align to TRBD1. Trimming removed 0 bases from V and 7 bases from J; junction bases left unmatched: 3. Germline V lookup: CDR1 MRHNA, CDR2 SNTAGT. This CDR3 region has 16 residues. The DNA for the CDR3 is TGTGCCAGCAGTGACTCGCCGGGACAGGGGGCTGAAAAACTGTTTTTT. It is translated as CASSDSPGQGAEKLFF.

V is TRBV27 and J is TRBJ1-4; weak D call: TRBD1 (5 bases). This CDR3 has 11 residues. Looked up from germline, CDR1 is MNHEY and CDR2 is SMNVEV (reference sequence). Trimming left V 6 bases short and J 16 bases short, with 15 bases between. The CDR3, as DNA: TGTGCCAGCAGCCGGACCGGGGGTGGGTTTTTT. Protein product: CASSRTGGGFF.

This chain uses TRBV7-9 with TRBJ2-2, with 8 bases identical to TRBD1. The CDR3 has 14 residues. J lost 0 bases, V lost 6 bases, and 0 bases had no gene match. The germline CDR1 and CDR2 sequences are SEHNR and FQNEAQ (reference sequence). CDR3 DNA sequence: TGTGCCAGCAGGGACAGGGCGAACACCGGGGAGCTGTTTTTT. The encoded protein is CASRDRANTGELFF. Variable domain in full (rest from reference TRBV7-9 and TRBJ2-2): DTGVSQNPRHKITKRGQNVTFRCDPISEHNRLYWYRQTLGQGPEFLTYFQNEAQLEKSRLLSDRFSAERPKGSFSTLEIQRTEQGDSAMYLCASRDRANTGELFFGEGSRLTVL.

This clone showed up just once. The rearrangement links TRBV5-1 to TRBJ1-2; 8 bases are a match to TRBD1. The CDR3 length is 14 residues. From germline, CDR1 is SGHRS and CDR2 YFSETQ. Germline trimming cut 4 bases from V and 4 bases from J; bases unmatched to any gene: 6. CDR3 DNA sequence: TGCGCCAGCAGCCGGGACAGGTCGGTCTATGGCTACACCTTC. Translation: CASSRDRSVYGYTF.

This CDR3 is CASSSSGGNNEQFF. The CDR3 DNA reads as TGTGCCAGCAGCTCTAGCGGGGGAAACAATGAGCAGTTCTTC. This chain uses TRBV2 with TRBJ2-1; 10 bases match TRBD2. Germline loops: CDR1 SNHLY, CDR2 FYNNEI. V was clipped by 6 bases and J by 5 bases; unmatched bases: 4. This CDR3 spans 14 amino acids.

The genes are TRBV12-3 or TRBV12-4 and TRBJ1-1; possible D gene TRBD1, 6 bases. The CDR3 is 12 amino acids. The V gene lost 6 bases and the J gene lost 5 bases, with 10 bases spanning the gap. The CDR3 sequence: CASSIRGTEAFF. The CDR3 nucleotides are TGTGCCAGCAGCATCAGGGGAACTGAAGCTTTCTTT.

A single count supports this clone. This rearrangement joins TRBV10-2 to TRBJ1-4, with 7 bases matching TRBD1. This CDR3 is 14 amino acids long. The junction had 7 bases not matched to a gene; V was cut back by 4 bases and J by 8 bases. Germline CDR1 is WSHSY and CDR2 is SAAADI. The CDR3 spells CASSGDRAIEKLFF. The CDR3 DNA reads as TGCGCCAGCAGTGGTGACAGGGCTATCGAAAAACTGTTTTTT.

This clone was picked up a small number of times. The rearrangement uses TRBV25-1 and TRBJ1-5, with 10 bases aligning to TRBD1. V shed 8 bases, J shed 6 bases, and the junction held 7 bases outside the gene matches. Per germline, CDR1 MGHDK and CDR2 SYGVNS. CDR3 size: 14 residues. This chain's CDR3 is CASLGQGIGQPQHF. In nucleotides, the CDR3 is TGTGCCAGCTTGGGACAGGGGATAGGTCAGCCCCAGCATTTT. Looking up the rest from reference TRBV25-1 and TRBJ1-5 gives the full variable domain: EADIYQTPRYLVIGTGKKITLECSQTMGHDKMYWYQQDPGMELHLIHYSYGVNSTEKGDLSSESTVSRIRTEHFPLTLESARPSHTSQYLCASLGQGIGQPQHFGDGTRLSIL.

J is TRBJ1-1 and V is TRBV4-2, with D perhaps matching TRBD1 (5 bases). The V and J ends lost 0 bases and 4 bases respectively, with 12 bases between them. CDR3 length: 15 residues. CDR1 and CDR2 from the germline V gene are LGHNA and YNFKEQ. For the CDR3, the DNA is TGTGCCAGCAGCCAAGACCCAAGGGGAGGCACTGAAGCTTTCTTT. As protein: CASSQDPRGGTEAFF.

The chain combines TRBV27 with TRBJ2-7; weak D call: TRBD1 (6 bases). V was cut by 3 bases and J by 2 bases, with 14 bases left in between. The germline CDR1 and CDR2 sequences are MNHEY and SMNVEV (reference sequence). The CDR3 length is 15 residues. CDR3 loop: CASSFLGQGTYEQYF. The CDR3 bases are TGTGCCAGCAGTTTCCTAGGGCAGGGGACCTACGAGCAGTACTTC.

The chain recombines TRBV7-3 with TRBJ1-1; 7 bases fit TRBD1. The CDR3 consists of 12 residues. Germline V gene sequence: CDR1 SGHTA, CDR2 FQGTGA. The V segment lost 4 bases and the J segment 4 bases; nucleotides outside the gene matches: 0. CDR3 in amino acids: CASSSGGTEAFF. CDR3 nucleotides: TGTGCCAGCAGCTCAGGGGGCACTGAAGCTTTCTTT.

This chain uses TRBV4-1 with TRBJ2-1, with 13 positions matching TRBD2. The CDR3 consists of 18 residues. The V gene's germline CDR1 is MGHRA and CDR2 YSYEKL. Germline trimming cut 4 bases from V and 0 bases from J; bases unmatched to any gene: 6. The CDR3 is CASSLGLAGESSYNEQFF. The DNA of the CDR3 is TGCGCCAGCAGCCTCGGACTAGCGGGGGAAAGCTCCTACAATGAGCAGTTCTTC.

The chain links TRBV4-1 to TRBJ2-7; D is undetermined. Germline CDR1 and CDR2: MGHRA and YSYEKL. The CDR3 covers 15 residues. Trimming removed 1 base at V and 0 bases at J, with 10 bases between. CDR3 sequence reads: CASSQGSQYSYEQYF. CDR3 DNA: TGCGCCAGCAGCCAAGGGTCCCAGTACTCCTACGAGCAGTACTTC.

V and J are TRBV11-3 and TRBJ2-3; 10 nucleotides agree with TRBD1. V gave up 3 bases and J gave up 6 bases; unmatched junction bases: 3. The germline V gene has CDR1 SGHNT and CDR2 YENEEA. The CDR3 loop spans 14 amino acids. The CDR3 loop reads CASSLGQGSDTQYF. The CDR3 DNA follows: TGTGCCAGCAGCTTGGGACAGGGGTCGGATACGCAGTATTTT.

J is TRBJ1-6 and V is TRBV4-2, with a weak D call TRBD1 (5 bases). The CDR3 sequence is 17 residues long. V was shortened by 0 bases and J by 8 bases, with 17 bases between the two germline ends. Germline CDR1 and CDR2: LGHNA and YNFKEQ. CDR3: CASSQESGGGQDSPLHF. The CDR3, as DNA: TGTGCCAGCAGCCAAGAGTCTGGGGGAGGTCAGGATTCACCCCTCCACTTT.

The V gene is TRBV9, the J gene TRBJ1-5, with 7 bases matching TRBD1. V dropped 4 bases and J dropped 5; count of bases not matched to a gene: 9. Germline values: CDR1 SGDLS, CDR2 YYNGEE. There are 15 residues in the CDR3. CDR3 nucleotide sequence: TGTGCCAGCAGCTCAACGGACAGGTCCCATCAGCCCCAGCATTTT. This translates into CASSSTDRSHQPQHF.

This clone has a handful of counts. This rearrangement joins TRBV11-2 to TRBJ1-5, with TRBD1 as a possible D gene (6 bases). Trimming took off 0 bases at V and 3 bases at J, with 9 bases between the two ends. CDR3 length: 15 amino acids. The V gene's germline CDR1 is SGHAT and CDR2 FQNNGV. The CDR3 sequence is CASSLDTGSNQPQHF. The CDR3 DNA reads as TGTGCCAGCAGCTTAGACACAGGGTCCAATCAGCCCCAGCATTTT.

This rearrangement joins TRBV30 to TRBJ1-2; D might be TRBD1 (5 bases). V lost 3 bases to trimming and J lost 5 bases, with 28 bases between them. CDR3 length: 18 amino acids. Germline V gene data show CDR1 as GTSNPN and CDR2 as SVGIG (reference sequence). The CDR3 region is CAWRSPGQGMHGAYGYTF. In DNA form, the CDR3 reads TGTGCCTGGAGATCACCGGGCCAGGGAATGCACGGAGCTTATGGCTACACCTTC.

The CDR3: CASSPESSGNTIYF. As DNA, the CDR3 is TGTGCCAGCAGCCCGGAGAGCTCTGGAAACACCATATATTTT. This chain links TRBV3-1 (or the pseudogene TRBV3-2) with TRBJ1-3, with D uncertain. This CDR3 region has 14 residues. The germline gives CDR1 LGHDT, CDR2 YNNKEL (reference sequence). Trimming left V 4 bases short and J 0 bases short, with 7 bases between.

J is TRBJ2-7 and V is TRBV7-2; no reliable D call. V was shortened by 5 bases and J by 3 bases, with 11 bases between the two germline ends. CDR1 and CDR2 (germline): SGHTA, FQGNSA. The CDR3 consists of 13 residues. The CDR3 protein is CASSLEPLYEQYF. CDR3 sequence (DNA): TGTGCCAGCAGCCTAGAGCCGCTCTACGAGCAGTACTTC. Combining the CDR3 with reference TRBV7-2 and TRBJ2-7 gives the whole variable domain GAGVSQSPSNKVTEKGKDVELRCDPISGHTALYWYRQSLGQGLEFLIYFQGNSAPDKSGLPSDRFSAERTGGSVSTLTIQRTQQEDSAVYLCASSLEPLYEQYFGPGTRLTVT.

This clone was seen more than once but under ten times. Other DNA sequences in this sample translate to the same CDR3. The chain uses TRBV19 and TRBJ1-1; no definite D call. This CDR3 spans 14 amino acids. Per germline, CDR1 LNHDA and CDR2 SQIVND (reference sequence). The V and J ends lost 1 base and 4 bases respectively, with 10 bases between them. The CDR3 DNA follows: TGTGCCAGTAGTATAGGTGGTGAGCGCACTGAAGCTTTCTTT. Amino acids: CASSIGGERTEAFF.